This TCR beta chain was captured in a study of T cells in Graves' hyperthyroidism and ophthalmopathy. Study findings and constraints: Most clonotypes expanded in thyroid above 0.001 were likewise present in blood.

About this clonotype: The antigen is unknown.

The V gene lost 3 bases and the J gene lost 3 bases, with 12 bases spanning the gap. The CDR3 sequence is 16 residues long. The source material, RNA transcripts, was used to amplify TCR beta CDR3 regions. Initially, a first-round RT-PCR of the TCR CDR3 employed the HTBI primer set. MiXCR, run by TCRdb on the multiplex PCR reads, gives a single entry per CDR3 protein. Of about 640,000 distinct CDR3 sequences in the sample, roughly 20% were seen once. Specimen: blood. V and J are TRBV12-3 or TRBV12-4 and TRBJ1-6; the D gene is possibly TRBD1 (5 bases). The origin of this receptor is a man aged 25 to 40 with Graves' ophthalmopathy. For the CDR3, the DNA is TGTGCCAGCAGTTTGCCAGGGTTAGGCTATAATTCACCCCTCCACTTT. It is translated as CASSLPGLGYNSPLHF.